This T cell receptor beta chain was documented in a study of neoadjuvant nivolumab and ipilimumab in lung cancer. Generated by immunoSEQ multiplex PCR, the TCRdb table keeps only in-frame clones and is missing some. The sample records about 30,000 clones, roughly nine tenths being singletons. The CDR3 length is 15 residues. CDR1 and CDR2 (germline): KGHSH, LQKENI. Trimming removed 3 bases from V and 7 bases from J; junction bases left unmatched: 8. J is TRBJ1-5 and V is TRBV18; TRBD1 matches at 8 bases. This sample comprised peripheral blood, obtained after neoadjuvant nivolumab, alone or with ipilimumab, at or shortly before surgery. The TCR originated in an adult with non-small cell lung cancer. The CDR3 DNA sequence: TGTGCCAGCTCACCTACCGGGACAGGAGGACAGCCCCAGCATTTT. It is translated as CASSPTGTGGQPQHF.